Listed below are T cell receptor beta chains from one sample, sequenced in a study of response to subunit inactivated influenza vaccine. TCRdb redid the calling of the RT-PCR reads with MiXCR, one entry per CDR3 protein. This table holds about 520,000 distinct CDR3 sequences, 25% found once. Here the sequenced sample was CD4+ T cells sorted from PBMCs, taken around 5 days after vaccination. These receptors all stem from a man between 45 and 60 years old who received an inactivated influenza vaccine. The CDR3 runs from the conserved cysteine through the conserved F or W. A D gene is named only where the DNA matches it firmly. Size values are once, few and many counts, or a class for expanded clones, and some rows have none.

D: -; size: -; V: TRBV14; J: TRBJ2-1; DNA: TGTGCCAGCAGCCAAGGAAGTACTCGCGGTGAGCAGTTCTTC; CDR3: CASSQGSTRGEQFF
D: -; size: -; V: TRBV4-2; J: TRBJ2-3; DNA: TGTGCCAGCAGCCAAGGCATAGGGACCACAAGCACAGATACGCAGTATTTT; CDR3: CASSQGIGTTSTDTQYF
D: -; size: few; V: TRBV12-3/TRBV12-4; J: TRBJ2-1; DNA: TGTGCCAGCAGTTCGTCCCCTACGAATGAGCAGTTCTTC; CDR3: CASSSSPTNEQFF
D: -; size: -; V: TRBV28; J: TRBJ1-4; DNA: TGTGCCAGCTGTTCCGGACAGCACAATAATGAAAAACTGTTTTTT; CDR3: CASCSGQHNNEKLFF
D: -; size: once; V: TRBV29-1; J: TRBJ2-5; DNA: TGCAGCGTTGAAGATGTGGTTTTTCTCCAGGGACGATCAATGGAGACCCAGTACTTC; CDR3: CSVEDVVFLQGRSMETQYF
D: -; size: -; V: TRBV6-5; J: TRBJ2-7; DNA: TGTGCCAGCAGTTATAAAAGGCACAGAAAAAGATTGAACTACGAGCAGTACTTC; CDR3: CASSYKRHRKRLNYEQYF
D: TRBD1; size: -; V: TRBV4-3; J: TRBJ2-7; DNA: TGCGCCAGCAGCCAGAGTGTAACAGGGGGATACGAGCAGTACTTC; CDR3: CASSQSVTGGYEQYF
D: -; size: -; V: TRBV20-1; J: TRBJ2-1; DNA: TGCAGTGCTAGTCGGCGGGACTCCTTGAATGAGCAGTTCTTC; CDR3: CSASRRDSLNEQFF
D: -; size: many; V: TRBV29-1; J: TRBJ2-5; DNA: TGCAGCGTTGTCACCTGGCAGGGGGAGACCCAGTACTTC; CDR3: CSVVTWQGETQYF
D: TRBD1; size: few; V: TRBV20-1; J: TRBJ1-1; DNA: TGCAGTGCGACAGTCCCAGGGGGCATCACTGAAGCTTTCTTT; CDR3: CSATVPGGITEAFF
D: -; size: few; V: TRBV6-2/TRBV6-3; J: TRBJ2-1; DNA: TGTGCCAGCAGTTACTCGAGACAAAGCTCCTACAATGAGCAGTTCTTC; CDR3: CASSYSRQSSYNEQFF
D: -; size: few; V: TRBV11-2; J: TRBJ2-5; DNA: TGTGCCAGCAGCTCCGGGGCTGCAGAGACCCAGTACTTC; CDR3: CASSSGAAETQYF
D: -; size: few; V: TRBV15; J: TRBJ2-5; DNA: TGTGCCACCAGCAGCGCAGGGCGAGAGACCCAGTACTTC; CDR3: CATSSAGRETQYF
D: -; size: -; V: TRBV12-3/TRBV12-4; J: TRBJ2-5; DNA: TGTGCCAGCAGTACCGGACTATCAGGGACCCAGTACTTC; CDR3: CASSTGLSGTQYF
D: -; size: -; V: TRBV12-3/TRBV12-4; J: TRBJ2-5; DNA: TGTGCCAGCAGGCCAGAACAGGGAATCCCTTCGGAGACCCAGTACTTC; CDR3: CASRPEQGIPSETQYF
D: TRBD1; size: few; V: TRBV29-1; J: TRBJ2-1; DNA: TGCAGCGTTGAAGTAAAGGACAGGGCCTACAATGAGCAGTTCTTC; CDR3: CSVEVKDRAYNEQFF
D: TRBD2; size: -; V: TRBV27; J: TRBJ2-7; DNA: TGTGCCAGCCTTAGCGGGAGCGAGCAGTACTTC; CDR3: CASLSGSEQYF
D: -; size: few; V: TRBV11-1; J: TRBJ2-1; DNA: TGTGCCAGCAGCTTAGAAGGAGGTGCCGGCGGGAATGAGCAGTTCTTC; CDR3: CASSLEGGAGGNEQFF
D: -; size: -; V: TRBV5-5; J: TRBJ1-3; DNA: TGTGCCAGCAGCTTGGTTGGGGCAAGCTCTGGAAACACCATATATTTT; CDR3: CASSLVGASSGNTIYF
D: -; size: few; V: TRBV12-3/TRBV12-4; J: TRBJ1-2; DNA: TGTGCCAGCAGTTTACAGGGACAAAGATATGGCTACACCTTC; CDR3: CASSLQGQRYGYTF
D: -; size: -; V: TRBV20-1; J: TRBJ1-1; DNA: TGCAGTGCTGATTCCCCTCTCACGGGTACGGCTTTCTTT; CDR3: CSADSPLTGTAFF
D: -; size: few; V: TRBV14; J: TRBJ2-7; DNA: TGTGCCAGCAGCCCCATCGGCGGGTCTTCCTACGAGCAGTACTTC; CDR3: CASSPIGGSSYEQYF
D: -; size: few; V: TRBV20-1; J: TRBJ2-7; DNA: TGCAGTGCTAGAGAGGATGTGGGGCTCTACGAGCAGTACTTC; CDR3: CSAREDVGLYEQYF
D: -; size: few; V: TRBV9; J: TRBJ2-2; DNA: TGTGCCAGCAGCGTAGATAATCGCGGGGAGCTGTTTTTT; CDR3: CASSVDNRGELFF
D: -; size: few; V: TRBV7-2; J: TRBJ1-1; DNA: TGTGCCAGCAGTAGACAGTGGAGAGAAGCTTTCTTT; CDR3: CASSRQWREAFF
D: -; size: -; V: TRBV4-2; J: TRBJ2-1; DNA: TGTGCCAGCGGCCCCGGACTTCTCTCCTACAATGAGCAGTTCTTC; CDR3: CASGPGLLSYNEQFF
D: -; size: -; V: TRBV29-1; J: TRBJ2-3; DNA: TGCAGCGTCGCCGAGGGAGGAATTAGCACAGATACGCAGTATTTT; CDR3: CSVAEGGISTDTQYF
D: TRBD2; size: many; V: TRBV6-4; J: TRBJ2-1; DNA: TGTGCCAGCAGTGAGCTTCGGGAGGGCCATGGGTTGGGGTTCTTC; CDR3: CASSELREGHGLGFF
D: -; size: few; V: TRBV6-1; J: TRBJ2-3; DNA: TGTGCCAGCAGACAGGGGAGGACCTATACCTCAACGGCAGATACGCAGTATTTT; CDR3: CASRQGRTYTSTADTQYF
D: TRBD2; size: -; V: TRBV3-1; J: TRBJ2-1; DNA: TGTGCCAGCAGCCAAGAACTTGGCGGGGGGGTCTACAATGAGCAGTTCTTC; CDR3: CASSQELGGGVYNEQFF
D: TRBD1; size: few; V: TRBV20-1; J: TRBJ2-3; DNA: TGCAGCGAACCGGGACAGGGGGGGACAGATACGCAGTATTTT; CDR3: CSEPGQGGTDTQYF
D: -; size: -; V: TRBV6-1; J: TRBJ1-2; DNA: TGTGCCAGCAGTGAAATTCAACAGGGTGGCTACACCTTC; CDR3: CASSEIQQGGYTF
D: TRBD2; size: few; V: TRBV15; J: TRBJ2-1; DNA: TGTGCCACCAGCAGGGATACTAGCGGGCGAGCGCAGTTCTTC; CDR3: CATSRDTSGRAQFF
D: TRBD1; size: few; V: TRBV6-5; J: TRBJ2-5; DNA: TGTGCCAGCAGTTCACCGGGACAGATCCAAGAGACCCAGTACTTC; CDR3: CASSSPGQIQETQYF
D: -; size: -; V: TRBV7-2; J: TRBJ2-7; DNA: TGTGCCAGCAGCTTAGTGCAGGGAGGAGGGGAGCAGTACTTC; CDR3: CASSLVQGGGEQYF
D: -; size: -; V: TRBV6-5; J: TRBJ2-2; DNA: TGTGCCAGCAGTTACTTACGACCGCCGTCCGGGGAGCTGTTTTTT; CDR3: CASSYLRPPSGELFF
D: -; size: few; V: TRBV15; J: TRBJ2-3; DNA: TGTGCCACCAGCAAGGTTCAGGAGGCAGATACGCAGTATTTT; CDR3: CATSKVQEADTQYF
D: -; size: -; V: TRBV20-1; J: TRBJ2-1; DNA: TGCAGTGCCGCCCTTATGGGGAGCTACAATGAGCAGTTCTTC; CDR3: CSAALMGSYNEQFF
D: TRBD1; size: -; V: TRBV12-3/TRBV12-4; J: TRBJ1-2; DNA: TGTGCCAGCAGTCCCGCGAACAGGGGGAGTCACTATGGCTACACCTTC; CDR3: CASSPANRGSHYGYTF
D: -; size: few; V: TRBV5-1; J: TRBJ2-7; DNA: TGCGCCAGCAGCCACCAGGGAGGCGAGCAGTACTTC; CDR3: CASSHQGGEQYF
D: -; size: -; V: TRBV4-1; J: TRBJ2-7; DNA: TGCGCCAGCAGCCAAGAAGCCGGGGCTCCCTACGAGCAGTACTTC; CDR3: CASSQEAGAPYEQYF
D: TRBD1; size: -; V: TRBV6-2/TRBV6-3; J: TRBJ2-7; DNA: TGTGCCAGCGGGAAGACAGGGGGAAGTGAGCAGTACTTC; CDR3: CASGKTGGSEQYF